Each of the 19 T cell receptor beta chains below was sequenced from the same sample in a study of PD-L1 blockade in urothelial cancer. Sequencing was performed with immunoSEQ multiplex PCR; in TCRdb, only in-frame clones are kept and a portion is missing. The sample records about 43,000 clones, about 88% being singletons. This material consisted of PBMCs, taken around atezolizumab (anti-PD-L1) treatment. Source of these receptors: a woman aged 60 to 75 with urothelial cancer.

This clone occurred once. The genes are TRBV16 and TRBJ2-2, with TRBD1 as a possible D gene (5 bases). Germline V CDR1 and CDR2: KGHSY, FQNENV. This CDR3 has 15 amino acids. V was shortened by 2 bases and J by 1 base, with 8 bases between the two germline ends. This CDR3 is CASSQTQGNTGELFF. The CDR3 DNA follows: TGTGCCAGCAGCCAAACCCAGGGGAACACCGGGGAGCTGTTTTTT.

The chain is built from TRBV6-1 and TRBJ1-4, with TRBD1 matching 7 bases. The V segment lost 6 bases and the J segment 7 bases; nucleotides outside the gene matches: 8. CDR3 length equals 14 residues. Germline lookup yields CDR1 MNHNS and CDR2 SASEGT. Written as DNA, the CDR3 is TGTGCCAGCAGATGGAGGGGGCTGGGTGAAAAACTGTTTTTT. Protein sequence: CASRWRGLGEKLFF.

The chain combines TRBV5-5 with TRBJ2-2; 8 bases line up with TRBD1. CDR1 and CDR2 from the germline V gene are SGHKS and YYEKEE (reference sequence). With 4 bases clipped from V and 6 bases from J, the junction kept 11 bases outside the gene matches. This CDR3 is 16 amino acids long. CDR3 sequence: CASSPPGQGSAGELFF. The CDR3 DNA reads TGTGCCAGCAGCCCACCCGGACAGGGTAGTGCCGGGGAGCTGTTTTTT. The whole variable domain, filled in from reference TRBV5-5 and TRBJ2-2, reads DAGVTQSPTHLIKTRGQQVTLRCSPISGHKSVSWYQQVLGQGPQFIFQYYEKEERGRGNFPDRFSARQFPNYSSELNVNALLLGDSALYLCASSPPGQGSAGELFFGEGSRLTVL.

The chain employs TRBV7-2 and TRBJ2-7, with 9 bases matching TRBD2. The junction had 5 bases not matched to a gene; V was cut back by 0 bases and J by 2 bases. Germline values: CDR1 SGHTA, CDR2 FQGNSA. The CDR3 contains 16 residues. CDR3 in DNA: TGTGCCAGCAGCTTAGCGGCTAGCGGGGCTCCCTACGAGCAGTACTTC. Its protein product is CASSLAASGAPYEQYF.

As DNA, the CDR3 is TGTGCCAGCTCACCAAGCGGGACTAGCGTCGAGACCCAGTACTTC. Translation gives CASSPSGTSVETQYF. This rearrangement joins TRBV18 to TRBJ2-5; TRBD2 matches at 10 bases. This CDR3 has 15 residues. The V segment lost 2 bases and the J segment 5 bases; nucleotides outside the gene matches: 5. Germline V lookup: CDR1 KGHSH, CDR2 LQKENI.

This CDR3 is CASSPEGQQPQHF. The DNA of the CDR3 is TGTGCCAGCAGCCCCGAGGGTCAGCAGCCCCAGCATTTT. The J gene is TRBJ1-5, the V gene TRBV4-2; D not certain. V shed 4 bases and J shed 7 bases, with 11 bases lying between them. CDR1 is LGHNA and CDR2 is YNFKEQ in the germline V gene. This CDR3 comprises 13 residues.

The CDR3 DNA sequence: TGTGCCAGCTCACCAAGGGAGACAGATACGCAGTATTTT. It specifies CASSPRETDTQYF. This chain joins TRBV18 and TRBJ2-3; a possible D gene is TRBD2 (5 bases). The ends were cut back, 2 bases at V and 3 bases at J, with 6 bases in the middle. The CDR3 is 13 residues long. The germline V gene has CDR1 KGHSH and CDR2 LQKENI.

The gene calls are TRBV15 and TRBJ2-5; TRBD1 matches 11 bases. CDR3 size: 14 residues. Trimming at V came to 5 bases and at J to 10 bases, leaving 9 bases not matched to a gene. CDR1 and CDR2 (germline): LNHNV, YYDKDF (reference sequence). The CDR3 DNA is TGTGCCACCAGCCTGGACAGGGGGCTTGTTGACCAGTACTTC. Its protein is CATSLDRGLVDQYF. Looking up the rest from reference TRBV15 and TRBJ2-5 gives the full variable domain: DAMVIQNPRYQVTQFGKPVTLSCSQTLNHNVMYWYQQKSSQAPKLLFHYYDKDFNNEADTPDNFQSRRPNTSFCFLDIRSPGLGDTAMYLCATSLDRGLVDQYFGPGTRLLVL.

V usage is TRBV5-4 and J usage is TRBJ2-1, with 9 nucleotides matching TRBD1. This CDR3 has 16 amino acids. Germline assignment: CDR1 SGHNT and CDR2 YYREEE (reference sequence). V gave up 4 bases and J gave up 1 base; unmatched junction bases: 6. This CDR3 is CASSQEQGASYNEQFF. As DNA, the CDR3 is TGTGCCAGCAGCCAAGAACAGGGGGCATCCTACAATGAGCAGTTCTTC.

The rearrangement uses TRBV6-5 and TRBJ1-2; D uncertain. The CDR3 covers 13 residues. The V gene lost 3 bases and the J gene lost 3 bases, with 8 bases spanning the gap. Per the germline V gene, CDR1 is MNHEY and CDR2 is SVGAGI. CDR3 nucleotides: TGTGCCAGCAGTTATAAAGCTGACTATGGCTACACCTTC. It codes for CASSYKADYGYTF.

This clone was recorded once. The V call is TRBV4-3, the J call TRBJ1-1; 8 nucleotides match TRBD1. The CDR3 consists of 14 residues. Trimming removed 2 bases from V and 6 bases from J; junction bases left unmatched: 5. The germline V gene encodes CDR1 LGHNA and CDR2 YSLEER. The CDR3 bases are TGCGCCAGCAGCCAAAGACAGGGGTCCCCTGAAGCTTTCTTT. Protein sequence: CASSQRQGSPEAFF.

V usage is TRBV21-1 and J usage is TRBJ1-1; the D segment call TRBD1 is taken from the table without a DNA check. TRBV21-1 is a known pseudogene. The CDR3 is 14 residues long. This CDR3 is CASSDRQGDTEAFF. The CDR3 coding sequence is TGTGCCAGCAGCGACCGACAGGGGGATACTGAAGCTTTCTTT.

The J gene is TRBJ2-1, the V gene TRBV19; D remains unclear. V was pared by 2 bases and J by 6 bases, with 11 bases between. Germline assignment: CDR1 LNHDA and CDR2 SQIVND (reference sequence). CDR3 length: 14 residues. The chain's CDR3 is CASSINPIGNEQFF. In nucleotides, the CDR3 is TGTGCCAGTAGTATAAACCCTATCGGCAATGAGCAGTTCTTC.

CDR3 DNA: TGTGCCATCAGTGATTCCTCAACGGGTTCCTACGAGCAGTACTTC. This codes for CAISDSSTGSYEQYF. The V call is TRBV10-3, the J call TRBJ2-7; unclear D gene. CDR1 is ENHRY, CDR2 SYGVKD, per germline. V shed 3 bases and J shed 1 base, with 13 bases lying between them. The CDR3 has 15 amino acids.

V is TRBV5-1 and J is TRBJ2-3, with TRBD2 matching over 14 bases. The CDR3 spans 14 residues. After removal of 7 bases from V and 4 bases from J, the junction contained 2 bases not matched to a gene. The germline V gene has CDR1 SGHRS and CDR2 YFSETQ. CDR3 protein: CASRLAGGADTQYF. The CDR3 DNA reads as TGCGCCAGCCGACTAGCGGGGGGGGCAGATACGCAGTATTTT.

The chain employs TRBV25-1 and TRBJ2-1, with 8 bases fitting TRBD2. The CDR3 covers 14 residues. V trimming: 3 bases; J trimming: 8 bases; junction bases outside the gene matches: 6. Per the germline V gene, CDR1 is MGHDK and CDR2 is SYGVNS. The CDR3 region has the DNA TGTGCCAGCAGTGACCCCGGGGGGGGCCATGAGCAGTTCTTC. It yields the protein CASSDPGGGHEQFF.

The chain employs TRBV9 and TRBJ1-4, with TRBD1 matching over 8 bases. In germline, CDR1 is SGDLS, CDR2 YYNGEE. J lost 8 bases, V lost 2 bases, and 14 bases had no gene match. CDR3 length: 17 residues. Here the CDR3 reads CASSVHIRQGPGEKLFF. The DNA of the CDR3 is TGTGCCAGCAGCGTCCATATCAGACAGGGGCCGGGAGAAAAACTGTTTTTT.

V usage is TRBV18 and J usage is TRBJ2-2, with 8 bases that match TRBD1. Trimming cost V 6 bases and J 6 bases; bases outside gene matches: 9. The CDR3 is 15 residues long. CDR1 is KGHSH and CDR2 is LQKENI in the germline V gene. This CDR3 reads CASSSGTGYSGELFF. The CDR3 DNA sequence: TGTGCCAGCTCTTCCGGGACAGGTTATTCCGGGGAGCTGTTTTTT.

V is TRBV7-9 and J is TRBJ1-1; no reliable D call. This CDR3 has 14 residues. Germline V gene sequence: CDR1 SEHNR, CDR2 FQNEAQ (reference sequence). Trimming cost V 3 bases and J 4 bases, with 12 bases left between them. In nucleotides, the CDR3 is TGTGCCAGCAGCTTCACCCTAAGGAGCACTGAAGCTTTCTTT. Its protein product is CASSFTLRSTEAFF.